The clone carrying this TCR beta chain was seen more than once but under ten times. The antigen is undetermined. The data derive from a study of response to subunit inactivated influenza vaccine. General study results and limits: That few new T cells are recruited by each seasonal influenza vaccination was the authors' suggestion.

TCRdb redid the calling of the RT-PCR reads with MiXCR, one entry per CDR3 protein. The sample lists approximately 480,000 distinct CDR3 sequences, about 10% occurring once. The sequencing here drew on PBMCs from blood, taken roughly 45 days after vaccination. This sequence was found in a man aged 50-60 years who received an inactivated influenza vaccine.

In DNA, the CDR3 is TGTGCCAGCAGGGTCGGGGCGCTCAGCACAGATACGCAGTATTTT. It yields the protein CASRVGALSTDTQYF. The chain links TRBV27 to TRBJ2-3; D possibly matches TRBD1 or TRBD2 (5 bases each). V dropped 6 bases and J dropped 0 bases, with 13 bases sitting between them. CDR3 length: 15 amino acids. The germline V gene has CDR1 MNHEY and CDR2 SMNVEV (reference sequence).